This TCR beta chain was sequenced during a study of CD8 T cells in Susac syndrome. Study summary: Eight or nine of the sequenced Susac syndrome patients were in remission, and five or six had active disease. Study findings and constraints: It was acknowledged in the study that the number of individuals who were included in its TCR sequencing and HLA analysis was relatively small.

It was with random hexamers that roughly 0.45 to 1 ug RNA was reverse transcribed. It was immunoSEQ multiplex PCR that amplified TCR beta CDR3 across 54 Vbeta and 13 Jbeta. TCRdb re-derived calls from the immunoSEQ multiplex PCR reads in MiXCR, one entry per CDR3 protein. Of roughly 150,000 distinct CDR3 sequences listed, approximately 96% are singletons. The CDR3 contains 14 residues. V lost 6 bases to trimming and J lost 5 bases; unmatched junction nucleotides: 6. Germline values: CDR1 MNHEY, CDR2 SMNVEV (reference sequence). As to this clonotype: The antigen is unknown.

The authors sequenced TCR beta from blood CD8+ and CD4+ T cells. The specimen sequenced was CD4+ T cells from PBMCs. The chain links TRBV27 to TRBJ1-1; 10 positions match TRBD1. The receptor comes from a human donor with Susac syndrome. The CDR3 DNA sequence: TGTGCCAGCAGCCGGGACAGGGGTGGAACTGAAGCTTTCTTT. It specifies CASSRDRGGTEAFF.